Each of the 8 T cell receptor beta chains below was sequenced from the same sample in a study of cytomegalovirus exposure and HLA in healthy donors. Sequenced by immunoSEQ multiplex PCR; TCRdb stores in-frame clones only, minus some. The sample lists around 400,000 clones, roughly 89% occurring once. Input material: PBMCs. Every receptor here comes from a woman aged 18-30 years in good health and CMV-seronegative.

The genes are TRBV7-9 and TRBJ1-1; TRBD1 matches 8 bases. CDR1 is SEHNR, CDR2 FQNEAQ, per germline (reference sequence). V dropped 5 bases and J dropped 3; count of bases not matched to a gene: 8. The CDR3 consists of 15 residues. CDR3 coding DNA: TGTGCCAGCAGCGGACGACAGGGGATGCACACTGAAGCTTTCTTT. Its protein product is CASSGRQGMHTEAFF.

The chain joins TRBV27 to TRBJ2-2, with D possibly being TRBD2 (6 bases). The CDR3 covers 15 residues. The germline gives CDR1 MNHEY, CDR2 SMNVEV (reference sequence). Trimming took off 5 bases at V and 3 bases at J, with 13 bases between the two ends. CDR3 nucleotide sequence: TGTGCCAGCAGTCCGTCGTCGGGGGACACCGGGGAGCTGTTTTTT. Protein: CASSPSSGDTGELFF.

The chain has TRBV7-8 and TRBJ1-1; possibly TRBD1 for D (6 bases). The CDR3 has 15 amino acids. Trimming stripped 2 bases from V and 7 bases from J, with 17 bases between. The germline V gene encodes CDR1 SGHVS and CDR2 FQNEAQ. The CDR3 sequence: CASSLSQGGLNEAFF. The DNA of the CDR3 is TGTGCCAGCAGCTTATCACAGGGTGGATTAAATGAAGCTTTCTTT.

The chain carries TRBV6-1 and TRBJ2-3, with 7 nucleotides matching TRBD2. V shed 3 bases and J 6 bases; nucleotides not matched to a gene: 6. The CDR3 runs 14 residues. The germline gives CDR1 MNHNS, CDR2 SASEGT. The CDR3 is CASSETRERDTQYF. The CDR3 DNA sequence: TGTGCCAGCAGTGAGACGCGGGAGAGGGATACGCAGTATTTT.

The chain links TRBV19 to TRBJ2-1, with 10 bases identical to TRBD1. Germline trimming cut 10 bases from V and 10 bases from J; bases unmatched to any gene: 4. The length of the CDR3 is 11 residues. CDR1 is LNHDA, CDR2 SQIVND, per germline (reference sequence). CDR3 nucleotides: TGTGCCACGACAGGGGGCAGGGAGCAGTTCTTC. Protein sequence: CATTGGREQFF.

This chain joins TRBV2 and TRBJ2-3, with TRBD2 matching over 13 bases. Unmatched junction bases numbered 1, after V lost 5 bases and J lost 5 bases. Germline V gene sequence: CDR1 SNHLY, CDR2 FYNNEI. This CDR3 has 14 residues. The CDR3 here is CASSRTSGGDTQYF. As DNA, the CDR3 is TGTGCCAGCAGTAGGACTAGCGGGGGAGATACGCAGTATTTT.

The sample holds one count of this clone. V gene TRBV28 combines with J gene TRBJ2-7, with D possibly TRBD1 on 6 matching bases. This CDR3 is 13 amino acids long. V shed 6 bases and J shed 7 bases, with 16 bases lying between them. Looked up from germline, CDR1 is MDHEN and CDR2 is SYDVKM. CDR3 sequence: CASRGQTLSEQYF. The CDR3 region has the DNA TGTGCCAGCAGGGGACAAACCCTTTCGGAGCAGTACTTC.

The CDR3 reads CASSQDSFSYNEQFF. Here the CDR3 DNA reads TGCGCCAGCAGCCAAGACAGTTTCTCCTACAATGAGCAGTTCTTC. V is TRBV4-1 and J is TRBJ2-1; no clear D. Trimming left V 0 bases short and J 0 bases short, with 6 bases between. Germline CDR1 reads MGHRA; CDR2 reads YSYEKL. This CDR3 spans 15 amino acids.